The sample holds a few counts of the clone carrying this T cell receptor beta chain. In the original analysis: Amplification of reference gene primers was used by the study to estimate nucleated cell counts. Generated by immunoSEQ multiplex PCR, the TCRdb table keeps only in-frame clones and is missing some. V, J and clone size are taken as reported in that table, and D and trimming were inferred from the DNA itself. Among about 140,000 clones listed, approximately 90% were seen once. These data come from a study of blood T cell repertoires in COVID-19. In the study overall: Whether acute or convalescent, the COVID-19 samples came from the United States, Italy and Spain. T cells, B-cell-depleted T cells, or PBMCs provided the cDNA or gDNA that served as material.

Germline CDR1 is LNHDA and CDR2 is SQIVND (reference sequence). V lost 1 base and J lost 3, with 10 bases in between. This CDR3 region has 15 residues. This clonotype originated in a woman over 75 with acute or convalescent COVID-19. Sequencing input: peripheral blood. The chain has TRBV19 and TRBJ1-5; the D gene is possibly TRBD1 (5 bases). Written as DNA, the CDR3 is TGTGCCAGTAGTATAGCCAGGGCATCCAATCAGCCCCAGCATTTT. This sequence encodes CASSIARASNQPQHF.